This TCR beta chain was observed in a study of T cell responses to AZD1222 COVID-19 vaccine. From germline, CDR1 is MNHEY and CDR2 SVGEGT. The CDR3 runs to 15 residues. With 5 bases removed from V and 3 bases from J, the gap between germline ends came to 14 bases. The repertoire was sequenced with immunoSEQ multiplex PCR; TCRdb's copy has only in-frame clones and lacks some. The sample includes 100,000 to 150,000 clones, 88% of them seen just once. The TCR was taken from an adult in good health. The genes are TRBV6-2 or TRBV6-3 and TRBJ2-1, with a possible D match to TRBD1 (5 bases). This material consisted of peripheral blood, taken on day 0 of AZD1222 vaccination. CDR3 nucleotides: TGTGCCAGCAGTACGCCGCCAGGGTACTACAATGAGCAGTTCTTC. This encodes CASSTPPGYYNEQFF.